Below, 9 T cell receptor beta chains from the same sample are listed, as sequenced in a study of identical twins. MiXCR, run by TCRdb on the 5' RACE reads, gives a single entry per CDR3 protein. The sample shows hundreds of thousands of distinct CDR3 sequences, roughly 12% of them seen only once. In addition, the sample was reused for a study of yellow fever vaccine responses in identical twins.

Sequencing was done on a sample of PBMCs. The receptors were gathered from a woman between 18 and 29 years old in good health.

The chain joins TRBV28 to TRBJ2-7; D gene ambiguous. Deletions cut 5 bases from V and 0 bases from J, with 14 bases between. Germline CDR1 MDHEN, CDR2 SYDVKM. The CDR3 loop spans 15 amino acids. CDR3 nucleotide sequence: TGTGCCAGCAGTACACAATCCGGCGGCTCCTACGAGCAGTACTTC. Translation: CASSTQSGGSYEQYF.

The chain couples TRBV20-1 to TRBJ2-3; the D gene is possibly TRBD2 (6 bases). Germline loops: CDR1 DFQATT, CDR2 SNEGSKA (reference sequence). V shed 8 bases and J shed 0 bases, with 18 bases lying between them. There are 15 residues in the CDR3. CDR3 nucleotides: TGCAGTCCCGATCCCGGGACTTCAAGCACAGATACGCAGTATTTT. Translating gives CSPDPGTSSTDTQYF.

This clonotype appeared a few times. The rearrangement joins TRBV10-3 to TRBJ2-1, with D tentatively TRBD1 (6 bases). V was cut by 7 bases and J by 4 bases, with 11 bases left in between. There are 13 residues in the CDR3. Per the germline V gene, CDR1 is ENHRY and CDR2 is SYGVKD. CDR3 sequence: CAITRDTYNEQFF. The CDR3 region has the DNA TGTGCCATCACCAGGGACACGTACAATGAGCAGTTCTTC.

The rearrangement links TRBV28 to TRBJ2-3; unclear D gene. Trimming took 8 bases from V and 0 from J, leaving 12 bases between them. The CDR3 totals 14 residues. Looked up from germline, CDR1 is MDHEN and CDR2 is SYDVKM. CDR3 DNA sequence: TGTGCCAGCCACGGGTTGCTGAGCACAGATACGCAGTATTTT. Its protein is CASHGLLSTDTQYF.

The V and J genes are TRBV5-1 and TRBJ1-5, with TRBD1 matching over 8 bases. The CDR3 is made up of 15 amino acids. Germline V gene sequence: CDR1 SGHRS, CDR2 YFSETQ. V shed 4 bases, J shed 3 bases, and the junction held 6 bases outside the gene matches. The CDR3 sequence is CASSQGTGVNQPQHF. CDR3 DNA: TGCGCCAGCAGCCAAGGGACAGGAGTCAATCAGCCCCAGCATTTT.

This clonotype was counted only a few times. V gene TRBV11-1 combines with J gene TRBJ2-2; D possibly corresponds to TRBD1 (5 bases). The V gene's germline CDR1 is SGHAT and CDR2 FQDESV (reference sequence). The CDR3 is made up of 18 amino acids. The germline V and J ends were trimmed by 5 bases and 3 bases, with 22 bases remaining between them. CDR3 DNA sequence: TGTGCCAGCAGCCCGCAAACTTCTGACAGACAGTACACCGGGGAGCTGTTTTTT. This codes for CASSPQTSDRQYTGELFF.

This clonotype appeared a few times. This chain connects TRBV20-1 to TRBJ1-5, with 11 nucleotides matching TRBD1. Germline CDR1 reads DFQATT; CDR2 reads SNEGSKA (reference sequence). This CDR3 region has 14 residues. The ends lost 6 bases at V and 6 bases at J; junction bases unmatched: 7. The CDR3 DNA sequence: TGCAGTGCCAGTGGACAGGGGGCACCTCAGCCCCAGCATTTT. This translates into CSASGQGAPQPQHF.

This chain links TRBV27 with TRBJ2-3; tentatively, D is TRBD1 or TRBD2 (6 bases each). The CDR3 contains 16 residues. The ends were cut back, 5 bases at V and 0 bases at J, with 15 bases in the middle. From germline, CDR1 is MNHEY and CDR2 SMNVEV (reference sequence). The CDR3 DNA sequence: TGTGCCAGCAGTCCTGGATGGGGGGCCAGCACAGATACGCAGTATTTT. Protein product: CASSPGWGASTDTQYF.

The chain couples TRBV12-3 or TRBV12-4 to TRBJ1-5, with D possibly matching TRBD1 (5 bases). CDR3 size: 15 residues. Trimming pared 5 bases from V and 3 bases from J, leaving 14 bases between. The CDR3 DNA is TGTGCCAGCAGTAGAAGGGACTTGCACAATCAGCCCCAGCATTTT. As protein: CASSRRDLHNQPQHF.